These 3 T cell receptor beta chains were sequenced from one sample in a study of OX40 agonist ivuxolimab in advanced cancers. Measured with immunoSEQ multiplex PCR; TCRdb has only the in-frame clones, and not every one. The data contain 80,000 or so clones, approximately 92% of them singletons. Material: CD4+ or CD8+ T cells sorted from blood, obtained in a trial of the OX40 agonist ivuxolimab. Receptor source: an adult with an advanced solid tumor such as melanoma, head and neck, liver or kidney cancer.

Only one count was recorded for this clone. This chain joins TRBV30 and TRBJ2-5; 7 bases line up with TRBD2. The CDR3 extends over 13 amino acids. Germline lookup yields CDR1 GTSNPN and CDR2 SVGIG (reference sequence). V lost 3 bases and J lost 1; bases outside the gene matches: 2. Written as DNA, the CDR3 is TGTGCCTGGAGCGGGGGGTTCCAAGAGACCCAGTACTTC. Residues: CAWSGGFQETQYF.

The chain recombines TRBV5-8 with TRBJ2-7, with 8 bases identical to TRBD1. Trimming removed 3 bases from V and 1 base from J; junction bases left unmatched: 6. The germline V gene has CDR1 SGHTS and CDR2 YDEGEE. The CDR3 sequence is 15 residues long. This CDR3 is CASSSAYRGSYEQYF. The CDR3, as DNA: TGTGCCAGCAGCTCGGCCTACAGGGGGTCCTACGAGCAGTACTTC. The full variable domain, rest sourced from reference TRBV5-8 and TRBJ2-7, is EAGVTQSPTHLIKTRGQQATLRCSPISGHTSVYWYQQALGLGLQFLLWYDEGEERNRGNFPPRFSGRQFPNYSSELNVNALELEDSALYLCASSSAYRGSYEQYFGPGTRLTVT.

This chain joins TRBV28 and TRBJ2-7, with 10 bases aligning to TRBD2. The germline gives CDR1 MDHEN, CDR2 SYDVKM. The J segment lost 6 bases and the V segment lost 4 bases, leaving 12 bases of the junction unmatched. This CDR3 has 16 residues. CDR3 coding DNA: TGTGCCAGCAGTTCCCACTATAGGACTAGCGGATTCGAGCAGTACTTC. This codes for CASSSHYRTSGFEQYF. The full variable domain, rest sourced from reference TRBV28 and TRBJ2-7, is DVKVTQSSRYLVKRTGEKVFLECVQDMDHENMFWYRQDPGLGLRLIYFSYDVKMKEKGDIPEGYSVSREKKERFSLILESASTNQTSMYLCASSSHYRTSGFEQYFGPGTRLTVT.